One sample yielded the 14 T cell receptor beta chains listed below, sequenced in a study of blood T cell repertoires in COVID-19. Some clones are missing from TCRdb's copy, which holds only in-frame ones; the method was immunoSEQ multiplex PCR. The sample consists of 200,000 to 300,000 clones, about 90% of them appearing once. Material: peripheral blood. These receptors came from a woman in her thirties or forties with acute or convalescent COVID-19.

This clone showed up just once. The chain has TRBV10-3 and TRBJ2-5; a possible D gene is TRBD1 (5 bases). The V gene lost 7 bases and the J gene lost 3 bases, with 6 bases spanning the gap. The length of the CDR3 is 11 residues. Germline lookup yields CDR1 ENHRY and CDR2 SYGVKD. CDR3 in amino acids: CAIKGEETQYF. The CDR3 bases are TGTGCCATCAAAGGGGAAGAGACCCAGTACTTC.

This clone was counted a single time. The V and J genes are TRBV12-5 and TRBJ1-1; no reliable D call. The V gene lost 0 bases and the J gene lost 1 base, with 9 bases spanning the gap. Germline V gene data show CDR1 as LGHNT and CDR2 as FRNRAP. This CDR3 comprises 15 residues. This CDR3 reads CASGLVLTENTEAFF. The CDR3 bases are TGTGCTAGTGGTTTGGTACTTACAGAGAACACTGAAGCTTTCTTT. The full variable domain, rest sourced from reference TRBV12-5 and TRBJ1-1, is DARVTQTPRHKVTEMGQEVTMRCQPILGHNTVFWYRQTMMQGLELLAYFRNRAPLDDSGMPKDRFSAEMPDATLATLKIQPSEPRDSAVYFCASGLVLTENTEAFFGQGTRLTVV.

The J gene is TRBJ1-2, the V gene TRBV30; D perhaps matches TRBD1 (6 bases). CDR1 and CDR2 (germline): GTSNPN, SVGIG (reference sequence). The CDR3 covers 15 residues. The V gene lost 0 bases and the J gene lost 3 bases, with 14 bases spanning the gap. The CDR3 bases are TGTGCCTGGAGTGTACGAGGGGGTTCGGACTATGGCTACACCTTC. Translation: CAWSVRGGSDYGYTF. The full variable domain, its missing parts supplied by reference TRBV30 and TRBJ1-2, is SQTIHQWPATLVQPVGSPLSLECTVEGTSNPNLYWYRQAAGRGLQLLFYSVGIGQISSEVPQNLSASRPQDRQFILSSKKLLLSDSGFYLCAWSVRGGSDYGYTFGSGTRLTVV.

V is TRBV12-5 and J is TRBJ2-3; tentatively, D is TRBD2 (6 bases). Germline V gene sequence: CDR1 LGHNT, CDR2 FRNRAP. The CDR3 totals 17 residues. V was pared by 1 base and J by 1 base, with 15 bases between. CDR3 amino acids: CASGLGVGLRRTDTQYF. The CDR3 DNA reads as TGTGCTAGTGGTTTGGGGGTGGGACTCCGGCGCACAGATACGCAGTATTTT.

In DNA, the CDR3 is TGTGCCAGCAGACCTTTGGGGACAGGGCGGTGGGACTATGGCTACACCTTC. Its translation is CASRPLGTGRWDYGYTF. The rearrangement uses TRBV28 and TRBJ1-2; 9 positions match TRBD1. Germline V CDR1 and CDR2: MDHEN, SYDVKM. The length of the CDR3 is 17 residues. With 6 bases clipped from V and 3 bases from J, the junction kept 14 bases outside the gene matches.

The V call is TRBV12-3 or TRBV12-4, the J call TRBJ1-2; 10 bases map to TRBD1. Unmatched junction bases numbered 6, after V lost 6 bases and J lost 8 bases. CDR3 length: 13 amino acids. The CDR3 nucleotides are TGTGCCAGCAGATACGACAGGGGGCGAGGCTACACCTTC. Protein product: CASRYDRGRGYTF.

This clone was seen a single time. This rearrangement joins TRBV5-4 to TRBJ2-3; 9 bases are shared with TRBD2. The CDR3 has 16 amino acids. Looked up from germline, CDR1 is SGHNT and CDR2 is YYREEE (reference sequence). The J segment lost 5 bases and the V segment lost 0 bases, leaving 7 bases of the junction unmatched. The CDR3 DNA reads as TGTGCCAGCAGCTTGGCGGCGGGGGGGCACGGAGATACGCAGTATTTT. It codes for CASSLAAGGHGDTQYF.

V is TRBV15 and J is TRBJ2-6; D perhaps matches TRBD2 (6 bases). Deletions cut 8 bases from V and 0 bases from J, with 14 bases between. CDR1 is LNHNV, CDR2 YYDKDF, per germline (reference sequence). The CDR3 is 16 residues long. The CDR3 loop is CATGGNIRSGANVLTF. In DNA, the CDR3 is TGTGCCACCGGGGGGAACATTCGCTCTGGGGCCAACGTCCTGACTTTC.

This sequence joins TRBV9 and TRBJ2-1; D is perhaps TRBD1 (6 bases). This CDR3 spans 16 amino acids. Trimming took 0 bases from V and 1 from J, leaving 11 bases between them. CDR1 is SGDLS, CDR2 YYNGEE, per germline. The CDR3 sequence is CASSVGRGQSYNEQFF. DNA for the CDR3: TGTGCCAGCAGCGTAGGCCGAGGACAGTCCTACAATGAGCAGTTCTTC.

V usage is TRBV11-2 and J usage is TRBJ1-1; 10 bases agree with TRBD1. The CDR3 consists of 15 residues. V gave up 5 bases and J gave up 5 bases; unmatched junction bases: 8. CDR1 and CDR2 from the germline V gene are SGHAT and FQNNGV. The CDR3 is CASSPDRGLETEAFF. The CDR3 DNA reads as TGTGCCAGCAGCCCCGACAGGGGGCTGGAGACTGAAGCTTTCTTT.

The chain combines TRBV11-2 with TRBJ2-5; D may be TRBD1 (6 bases). The CDR3 covers 13 residues. The V and J ends lost 6 bases and 4 bases respectively, with 12 bases between them. Germline CDR1 reads SGHAT; CDR2 reads FQNNGV. The CDR3 region has the DNA TGTGCCAGCAGACTACTAGGGGGAGAGACCCAGTACTTC. This sequence encodes CASRLLGGETQYF.

The V and J genes are TRBV5-4 and TRBJ1-4; TRBD1 matches at 8 bases. The CDR3 contains 16 residues. Germline lookup yields CDR1 SGHNT and CDR2 YYREEE (reference sequence). V dropped 4 bases and J dropped 5; count of bases not matched to a gene: 10. The CDR3 bases are TGTGCCAGCAGCATTCAGGGGGCTTCGAACAATGAAAAACTGTTTTTT. As protein: CASSIQGASNNEKLFF. The complete variable domain, with remaining parts taken from reference TRBV5-4 and TRBJ1-4, reads ETGVTQSPTHLIKTRGQQVTLRCSSQSGHNTVSWYQQALGQGPQFIFQYYREEENGRGNFPPRFSGLQFPNYSSELNVNALELDDSALYLCASSIQGASNNEKLFFGSGTQLSVL.

V gene TRBV6-1 combines with J gene TRBJ1-2; TRBD1 aligns across 7 bases. CDR3 length: 17 amino acids. V lost 0 bases to trimming and J lost 1 base; unmatched junction nucleotides: 8. CDR1 and CDR2 (germline): MNHNS, SASEGT. The CDR3 nucleotides read TGTGCCAGCAGTGAAGCAGGGTGGAGGGGGCTTAACTATGGCTACACCTTC. Its protein product is CASSEAGWRGLNYGYTF.

The chain uses TRBV18 and TRBJ1-6; TRBD1 is a possible D gene (6 bases). The CDR3 has 15 residues. CDR1 is KGHSH and CDR2 is LQKENI in the germline V gene. Trimming cost V 2 bases and J 9 bases, with 14 bases left between them. The CDR3 region is CASSPSTRGSSPLHF. CDR3 DNA: TGTGCCAGCTCACCATCGACCAGGGGCTCTTCACCCCTCCACTTT.